This T cell receptor (beta chain) was captured by sequencing in a study of cytomegalovirus exposure and HLA in healthy donors. Study in general: Counted in an early data release were 75 million to 85 million unique TCRs from HLA-typed donors. Regarding the study as a whole: Some TCR beta chains (approximately 180 of them) were listed as cytomegalovirus-associated. By HLA locus, TCR association rates varied in a later analysis, with DRB1 showing the most and HLA-C the fewest.

With respect to this clone: The antigen is not known.

Germline values: CDR1 SGHDN, CDR2 FVKESK. The CDR3 is made up of 14 amino acids. Trimming removed 3 bases at V and 2 bases at J, with 10 bases between. PCR amplification relied on 60 Vbeta primers (plus 13 Jbeta primers). This table comes from immunoSEQ multiplex PCR, and its TCRdb copy is limited to in-frame clones, with some not included. The data contain 130,000 to 150,000 clones, over 75% of them singletons. The chain is built from TRBV14 and TRBJ1-2; D is uncertain. Material for sequencing was PBMCs. The source of this sequence is a man aged 25 to 45 in good health and CMV-seropositive. CDR3 nucleotides: TGTGCCAGCAGCCAGTACGGAGGCAACTATGGCTACACCTTC. This codes for CASSQYGGNYGYTF.